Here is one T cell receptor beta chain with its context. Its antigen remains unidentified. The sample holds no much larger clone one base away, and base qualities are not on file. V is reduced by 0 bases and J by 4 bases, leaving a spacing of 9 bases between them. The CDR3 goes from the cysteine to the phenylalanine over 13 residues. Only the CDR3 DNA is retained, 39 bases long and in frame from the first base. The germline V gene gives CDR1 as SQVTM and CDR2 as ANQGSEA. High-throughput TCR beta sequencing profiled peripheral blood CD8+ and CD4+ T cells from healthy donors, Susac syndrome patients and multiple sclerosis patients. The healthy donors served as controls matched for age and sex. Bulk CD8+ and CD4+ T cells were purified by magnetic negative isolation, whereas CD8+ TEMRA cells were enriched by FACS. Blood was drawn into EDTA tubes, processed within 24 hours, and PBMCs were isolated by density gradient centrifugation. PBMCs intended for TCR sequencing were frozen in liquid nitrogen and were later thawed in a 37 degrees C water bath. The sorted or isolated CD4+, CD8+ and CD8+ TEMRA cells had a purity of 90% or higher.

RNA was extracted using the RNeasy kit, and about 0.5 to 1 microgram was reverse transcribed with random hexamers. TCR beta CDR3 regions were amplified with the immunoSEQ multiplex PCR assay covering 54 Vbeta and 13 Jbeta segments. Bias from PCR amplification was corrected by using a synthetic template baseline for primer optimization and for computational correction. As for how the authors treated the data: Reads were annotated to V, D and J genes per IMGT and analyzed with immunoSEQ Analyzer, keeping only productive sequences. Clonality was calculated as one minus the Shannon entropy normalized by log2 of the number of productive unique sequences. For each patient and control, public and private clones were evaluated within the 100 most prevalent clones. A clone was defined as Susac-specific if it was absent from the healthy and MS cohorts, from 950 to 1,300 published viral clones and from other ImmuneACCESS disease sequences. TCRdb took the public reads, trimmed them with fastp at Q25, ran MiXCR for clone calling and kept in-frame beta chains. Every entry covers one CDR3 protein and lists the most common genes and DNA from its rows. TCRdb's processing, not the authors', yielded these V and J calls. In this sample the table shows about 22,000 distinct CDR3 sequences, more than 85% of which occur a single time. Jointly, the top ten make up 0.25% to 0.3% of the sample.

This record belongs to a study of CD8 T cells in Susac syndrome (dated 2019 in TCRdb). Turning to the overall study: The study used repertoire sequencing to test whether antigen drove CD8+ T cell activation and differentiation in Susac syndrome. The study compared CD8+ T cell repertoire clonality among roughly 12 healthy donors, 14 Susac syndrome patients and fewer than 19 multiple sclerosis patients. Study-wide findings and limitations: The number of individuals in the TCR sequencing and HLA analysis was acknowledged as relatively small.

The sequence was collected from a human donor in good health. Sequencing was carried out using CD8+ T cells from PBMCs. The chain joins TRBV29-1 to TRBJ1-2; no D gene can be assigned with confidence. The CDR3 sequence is CSVEDNPFYGYTF. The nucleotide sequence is TGCAGCGTTGAAGATAATCCCTTCTATGGCTACACCTTC.